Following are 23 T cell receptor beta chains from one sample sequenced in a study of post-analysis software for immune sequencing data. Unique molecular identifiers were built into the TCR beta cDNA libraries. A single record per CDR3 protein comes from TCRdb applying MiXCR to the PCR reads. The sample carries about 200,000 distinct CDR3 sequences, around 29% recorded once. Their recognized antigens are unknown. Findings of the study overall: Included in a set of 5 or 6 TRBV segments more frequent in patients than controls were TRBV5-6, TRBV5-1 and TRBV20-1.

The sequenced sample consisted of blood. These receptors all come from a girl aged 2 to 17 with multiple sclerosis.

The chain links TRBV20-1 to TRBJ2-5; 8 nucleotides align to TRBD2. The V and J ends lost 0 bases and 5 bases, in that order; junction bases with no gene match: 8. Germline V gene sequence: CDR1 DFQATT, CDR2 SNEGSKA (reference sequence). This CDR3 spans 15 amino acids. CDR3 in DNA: TGCAGTGCTAGAGAGGGGACTAGTTTTTGGGAGACCCAGTACTTC. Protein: CSAREGTSFWETQYF.

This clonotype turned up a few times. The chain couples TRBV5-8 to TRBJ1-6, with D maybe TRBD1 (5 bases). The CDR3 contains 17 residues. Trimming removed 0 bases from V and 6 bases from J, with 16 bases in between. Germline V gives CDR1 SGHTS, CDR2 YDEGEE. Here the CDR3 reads CASSLGDGYNLNSPLHF. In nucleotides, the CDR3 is TGTGCCAGCAGCTTGGGGGACGGATATAATCTTAATTCACCCCTCCACTTT.

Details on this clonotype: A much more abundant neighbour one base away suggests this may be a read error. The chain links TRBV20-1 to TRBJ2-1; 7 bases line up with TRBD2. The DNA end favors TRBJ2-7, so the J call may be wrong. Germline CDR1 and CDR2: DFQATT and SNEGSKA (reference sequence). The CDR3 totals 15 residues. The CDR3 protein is CSAQAGSGHYNEQYF. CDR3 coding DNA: TGCAGTGCCCAAGCGGGAAGCGGGCATTACAATGAGCAGTACTTC.

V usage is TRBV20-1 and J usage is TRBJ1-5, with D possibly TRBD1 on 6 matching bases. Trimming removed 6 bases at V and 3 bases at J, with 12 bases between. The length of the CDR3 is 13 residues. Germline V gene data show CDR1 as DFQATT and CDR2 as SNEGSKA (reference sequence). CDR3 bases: TGCAGTGCCAGGACAGCAAACAATCAGCCCCAGCATTTT. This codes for CSARTANNQPQHF.

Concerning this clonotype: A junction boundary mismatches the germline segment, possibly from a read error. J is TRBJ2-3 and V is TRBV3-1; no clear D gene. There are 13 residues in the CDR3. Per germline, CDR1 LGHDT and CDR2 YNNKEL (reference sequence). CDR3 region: CAGSQEVADTQYF. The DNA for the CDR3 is TGTGCCGGCAGCCAAGAAGTGGCAGATACGCAGTATTTT.

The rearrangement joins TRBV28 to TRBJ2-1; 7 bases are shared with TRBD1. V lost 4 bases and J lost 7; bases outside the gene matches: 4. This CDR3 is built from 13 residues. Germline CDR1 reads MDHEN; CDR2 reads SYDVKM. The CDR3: CASSYRGQNEQFF. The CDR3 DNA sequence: TGTGCCAGCAGTTACCGGGGACAGAATGAGCAGTTCTTC.

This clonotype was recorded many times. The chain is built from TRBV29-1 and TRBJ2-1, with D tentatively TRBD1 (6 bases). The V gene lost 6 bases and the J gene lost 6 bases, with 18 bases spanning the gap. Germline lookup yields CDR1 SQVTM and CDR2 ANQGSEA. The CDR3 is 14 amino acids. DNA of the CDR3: TGCAGCGTCGTTCGTGGGGGCGCGATCAATGAGCAGTTCTTC. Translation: CSVVRGGAINEQFF.

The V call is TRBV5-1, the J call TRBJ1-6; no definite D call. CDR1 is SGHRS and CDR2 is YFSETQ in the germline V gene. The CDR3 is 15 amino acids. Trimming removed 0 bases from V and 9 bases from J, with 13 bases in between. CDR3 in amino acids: CASSLAGSPASPLHF. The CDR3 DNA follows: TGCGCCAGCAGCTTGGCCGGGTCCCCAGCTTCACCCCTCCACTTT.

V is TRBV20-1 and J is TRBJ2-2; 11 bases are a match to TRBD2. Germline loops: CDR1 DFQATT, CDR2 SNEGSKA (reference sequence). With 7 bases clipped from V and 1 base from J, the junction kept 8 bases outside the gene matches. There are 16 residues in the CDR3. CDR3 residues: CSVQRGLAENTGELFF. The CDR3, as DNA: TGCAGTGTCCAACGGGGACTAGCGGAGAACACCGGGGAGCTGTTTTTT.

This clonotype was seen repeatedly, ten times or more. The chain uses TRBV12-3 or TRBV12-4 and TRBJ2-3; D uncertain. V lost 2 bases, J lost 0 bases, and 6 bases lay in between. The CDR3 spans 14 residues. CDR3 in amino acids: CASSLTTSTDTQYF. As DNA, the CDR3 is TGTGCCAGCAGTTTAACAACTAGCACAGATACGCAGTATTTT.

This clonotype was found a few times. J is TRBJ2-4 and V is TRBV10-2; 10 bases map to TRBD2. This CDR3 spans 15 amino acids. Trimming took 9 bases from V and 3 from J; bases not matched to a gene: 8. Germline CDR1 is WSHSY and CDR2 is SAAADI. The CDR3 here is CASATGTSDKNIQYF. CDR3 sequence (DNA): TGCGCCAGTGCGACGGGGACTAGCGACAAAAACATTCAGTACTTC.

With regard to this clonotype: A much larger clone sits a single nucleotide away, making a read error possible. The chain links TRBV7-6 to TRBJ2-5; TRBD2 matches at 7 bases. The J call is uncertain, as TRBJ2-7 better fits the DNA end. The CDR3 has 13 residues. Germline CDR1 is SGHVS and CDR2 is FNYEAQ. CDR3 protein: CASSSRTRHEQYF. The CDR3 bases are TGTGCCAGCAGCTCCCGGACTAGGCACGAGCAGTACTTC.

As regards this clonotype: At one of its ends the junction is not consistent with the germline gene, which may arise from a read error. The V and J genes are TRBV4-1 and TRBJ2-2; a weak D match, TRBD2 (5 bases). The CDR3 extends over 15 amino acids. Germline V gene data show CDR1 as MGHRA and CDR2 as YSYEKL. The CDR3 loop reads CASSRPSANTGERFF. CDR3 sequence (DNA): TGCGCCAGCAGCCGACCCTCTGCGAACACCGGGGAGCGGTTTTTT.

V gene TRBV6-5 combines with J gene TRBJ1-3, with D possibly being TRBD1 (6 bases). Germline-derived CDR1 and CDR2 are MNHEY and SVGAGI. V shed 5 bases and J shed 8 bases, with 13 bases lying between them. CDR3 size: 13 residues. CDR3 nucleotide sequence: TGTGCCAGCAGTCTGGGAGGGGGGGACACCATATATTTT. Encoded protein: CASSLGGGDTIYF.

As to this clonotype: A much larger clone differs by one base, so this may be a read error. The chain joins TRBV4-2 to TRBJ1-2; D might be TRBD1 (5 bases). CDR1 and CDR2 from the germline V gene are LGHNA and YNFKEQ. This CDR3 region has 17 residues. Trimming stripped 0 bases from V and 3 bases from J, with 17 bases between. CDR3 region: CASSQDAETGLHYGYTF. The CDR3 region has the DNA TGTGCCAGCAGCCAAGATGCCGAGACGGGGCTACACTATGGCTACACCTTC.

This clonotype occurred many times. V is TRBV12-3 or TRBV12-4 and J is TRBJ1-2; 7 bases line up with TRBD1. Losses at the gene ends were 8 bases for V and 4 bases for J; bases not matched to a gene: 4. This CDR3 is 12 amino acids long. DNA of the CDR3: TGTGCCAGCCACAGGGGATCCTATGGCTACACCTTC. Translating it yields CASHRGSYGYTF.

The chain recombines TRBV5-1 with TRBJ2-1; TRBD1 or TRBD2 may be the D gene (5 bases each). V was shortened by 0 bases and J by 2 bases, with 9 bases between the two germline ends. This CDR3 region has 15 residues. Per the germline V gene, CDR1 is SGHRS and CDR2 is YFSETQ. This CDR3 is CASSLDQGAYNEQFF. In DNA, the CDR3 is TGCGCCAGCAGCTTGGATCAGGGAGCCTACAATGAGCAGTTCTTC.

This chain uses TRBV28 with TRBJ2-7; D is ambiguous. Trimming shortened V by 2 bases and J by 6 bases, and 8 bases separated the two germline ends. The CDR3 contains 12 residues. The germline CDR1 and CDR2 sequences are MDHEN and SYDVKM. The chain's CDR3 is CASSLPSTEQYF. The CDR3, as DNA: TGTGCCAGCAGTTTACCGAGTACCGAGCAGTACTTC.

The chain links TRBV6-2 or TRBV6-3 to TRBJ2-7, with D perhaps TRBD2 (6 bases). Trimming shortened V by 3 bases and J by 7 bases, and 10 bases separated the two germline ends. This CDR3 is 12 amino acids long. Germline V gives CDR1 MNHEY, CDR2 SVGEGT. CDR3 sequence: CASSYGTPEQYF. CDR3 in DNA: TGTGCCAGCAGTTATGGGACTCCTGAGCAGTACTTC.

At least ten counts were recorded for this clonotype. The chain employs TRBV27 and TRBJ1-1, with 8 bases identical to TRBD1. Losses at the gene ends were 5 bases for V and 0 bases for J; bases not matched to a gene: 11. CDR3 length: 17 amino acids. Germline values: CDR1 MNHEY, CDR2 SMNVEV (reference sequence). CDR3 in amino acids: CASSIGPGTGLNTEAFF. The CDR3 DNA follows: TGTGCCAGCAGTATCGGTCCCGGGACAGGTTTGAACACTGAAGCTTTCTTT.

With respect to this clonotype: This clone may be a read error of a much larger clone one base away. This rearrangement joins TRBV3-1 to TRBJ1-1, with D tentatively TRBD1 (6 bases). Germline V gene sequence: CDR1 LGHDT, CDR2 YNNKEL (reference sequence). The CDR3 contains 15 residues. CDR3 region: CVSSYSHREDTEAFF. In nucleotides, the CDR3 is TGTGTCAGCAGTTATTCCCACAGGGAGGACACTGAAGCTTTCTTT. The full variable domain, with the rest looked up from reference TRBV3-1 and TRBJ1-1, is DTAVSQTPKYLVTQMGNDKSIKCEQNLGHDTMYWYKQDSKKFLKIMFSYNNKELIINETVPNRFSPKSPDKAHLNLHINSLELGDSAVYFCVSSYSHREDTEAFFGQGTRLTVV.

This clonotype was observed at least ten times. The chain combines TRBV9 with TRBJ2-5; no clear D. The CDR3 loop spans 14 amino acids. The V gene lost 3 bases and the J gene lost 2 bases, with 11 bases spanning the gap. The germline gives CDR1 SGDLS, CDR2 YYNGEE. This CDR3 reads CASSGISGQETQYF. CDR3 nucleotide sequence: TGTGCCAGCAGCGGAATAAGTGGGCAAGAGACCCAGTACTTC.

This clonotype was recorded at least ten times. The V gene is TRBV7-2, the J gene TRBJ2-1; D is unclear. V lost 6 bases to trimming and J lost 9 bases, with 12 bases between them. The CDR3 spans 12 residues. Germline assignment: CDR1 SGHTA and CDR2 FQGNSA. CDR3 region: CASSRLALEQFF. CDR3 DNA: TGTGCCAGCAGTCGGCTGGCGCTTGAGCAGTTCTTC.